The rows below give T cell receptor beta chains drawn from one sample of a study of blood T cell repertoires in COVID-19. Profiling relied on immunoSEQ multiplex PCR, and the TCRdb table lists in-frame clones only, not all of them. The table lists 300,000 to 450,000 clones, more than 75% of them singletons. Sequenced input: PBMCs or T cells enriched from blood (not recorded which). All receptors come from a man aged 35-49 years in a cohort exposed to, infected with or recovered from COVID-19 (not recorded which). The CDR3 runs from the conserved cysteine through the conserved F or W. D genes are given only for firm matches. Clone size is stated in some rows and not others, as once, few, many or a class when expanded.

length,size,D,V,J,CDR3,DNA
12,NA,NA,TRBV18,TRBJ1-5,CASSSGDQPQHF,TGTGCCAGCTCAAGCGGAGATCAGCCCCAGCATTTT
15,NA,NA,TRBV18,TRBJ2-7,CASSPVTAPGYEQYF,TGTGCCAGCTCACCAGTAACAGCCCCCGGCTACGAGCAGTACTTC
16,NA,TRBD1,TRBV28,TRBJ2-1,CASNPGDRATYNEQFF,TGTGCCAGCAATCCCGGGGACAGGGCCACCTACAATGAGCAGTTCTTC
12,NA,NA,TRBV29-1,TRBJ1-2,CSVVDIPYGYTF,TGCAGCGTCGTGGACATTCCCTATGGCTACACCTTC
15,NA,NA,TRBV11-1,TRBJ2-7,CASSPPGGREYEQYF,TGTGCCAGCAGCCCACCGGGTGGGCGGGAATACGAGCAGTACTTC
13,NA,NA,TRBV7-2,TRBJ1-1,CASSPQVGTEAFF,TGTGCCAGCAGCCCCCAGGTTGGCACTGAAGCTTTCTTT
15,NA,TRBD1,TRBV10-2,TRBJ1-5,CASSMTGDGNQPQHF,TGCGCCAGCAGTATGACAGGGGACGGCAATCAGCCCCAGCATTTT
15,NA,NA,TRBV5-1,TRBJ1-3,CASSLSGGSGNTIYF,TGCGCCAGCAGCTTGTCGGGGGGCAGTGGAAACACCATATATTTT
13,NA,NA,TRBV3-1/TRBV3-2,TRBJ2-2,CASSQVRTGELFF,TGTGCCAGCAGCCAAGTGCGAACCGGGGAGCTGTTTTTT
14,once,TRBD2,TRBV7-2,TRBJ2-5,CASSPGTSGETQYF,TGTGCCAGCAGCCCTGGGACTAGCGGAGAGACCCAGTACTTC
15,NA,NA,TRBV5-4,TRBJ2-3,CATTQSQRNTDTQYF,TGTGCCACGACCCAAAGCCAGCGGAACACAGATACGCAGTATTTT
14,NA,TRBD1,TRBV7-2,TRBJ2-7,CASSGTGGALEQYF,TGTGCCAGCAGCGGGACAGGGGGAGCTTTAGAGCAGTACTTC
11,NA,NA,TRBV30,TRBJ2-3,CAVEFGDTQYF,TGTGCTGTAGAGTTCGGAGATACGCAGTATTTT
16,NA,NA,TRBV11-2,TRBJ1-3,CASSPHEGGAGNTIYF,TGTGCCAGCAGCCCCCACGAAGGGGGAGCTGGAAACACCATATATTTT
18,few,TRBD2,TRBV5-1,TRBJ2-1,CASSPNPGLAGLYNEQFF,TGCGCCAGCAGCCCCAATCCCGGACTAGCGGGCCTCTACAATGAGCAGTTCTTC
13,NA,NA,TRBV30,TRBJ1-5,CAWSARQNQPQHF,TGTGCCTGGAGTGCTAGACAGAATCAGCCCCAGCATTTT
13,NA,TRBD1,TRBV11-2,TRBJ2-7,CASSGQDSYEQYF,TGTGCCAGCTCCGGACAGGACTCCTACGAGCAGTACTTC
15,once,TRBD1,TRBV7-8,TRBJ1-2,CASSPPTGGSGGYTF,TGTGCCAGCAGCCCTCCGACAGGGGGGAGTGGAGGCTACACCTTC
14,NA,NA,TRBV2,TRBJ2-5,CASSEWGPQETQYF,TGTGCCAGCAGTGAATGGGGGCCCCAAGAGACCCAGTACTTC
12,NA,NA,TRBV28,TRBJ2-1,CATTSSYNEQFF,TGTGCCACCACCAGCTCCTACAATGAGCAGTTCTTC
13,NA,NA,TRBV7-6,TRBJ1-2,CASSQPEGRGYTF,TGTGCCAGCAGCCAGCCCGAGGGGAGGGGCTACACCTTC
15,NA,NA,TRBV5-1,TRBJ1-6,CASSSLGSSNSPLHF,TGCGCCAGCAGCTCTCTCGGGAGCAGTAATTCACCCCTCCACTTT
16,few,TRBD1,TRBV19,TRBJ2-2,CASRKPGQGVSGELFF,TGTGCCAGTAGAAAGCCGGGACAGGGAGTCTCCGGGGAGCTGTTTTTT
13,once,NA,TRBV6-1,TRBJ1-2,CASSEPHYYGYTF,TGTGCCAGCAGTGAACCACATTACTATGGCTACACCTTC
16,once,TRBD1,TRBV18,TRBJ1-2,CASSTDRVASNYGYTF,TGTGCCAGCTCAACGGACAGGGTAGCCTCGAACTATGGCTACACCTTC
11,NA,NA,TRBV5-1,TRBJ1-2,CASSPGYGYTF,TGCGCCAGCAGCCCGGGGTACGGCTACACCTTC
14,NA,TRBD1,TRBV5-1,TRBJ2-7,CASSHGQGTYEQYF,TGCGCCAGCAGCCACGGACAGGGAACCTACGAGCAGTACTTC
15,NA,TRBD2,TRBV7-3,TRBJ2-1,CASSPRLAGYNEQFF,TGTGCCAGCAGCCCCCGACTAGCGGGCTACAATGAGCAGTTCTTC
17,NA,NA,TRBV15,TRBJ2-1,CATHRGSQDYSYNEQFF,TGTGCCACCCACCGGGGGAGTCAGGACTACTCCTACAATGAGCAGTTCTTC
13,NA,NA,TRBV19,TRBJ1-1,CASKKQGNTEAFF,TGTGCCAGTAAAAAACAGGGGAACACTGAAGCTTTCTTT
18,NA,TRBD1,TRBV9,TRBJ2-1,CASSVGVEGGASYNEQFF,TGTGCCAGCAGCGTAGGGGTGGAAGGGGGCGCATCTTACAATGAGCAGTTCTTC
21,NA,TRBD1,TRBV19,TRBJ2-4,CASSIQRGQGRDSVAKNIQYF,TGTGCCAGTAGCATACAGAGGGGACAGGGACGAGATTCGGTAGCCAAAAACATTCAGTACTTC
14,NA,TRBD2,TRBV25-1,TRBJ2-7,CASSPRLATYEQYF,TGTGCCAGCAGTCCGAGACTAGCTACCTACGAGCAGTACTTC
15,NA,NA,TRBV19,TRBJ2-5,CASSKERASGETQYF,TGTGCCAGTAGTAAGGAGCGGGCATCTGGAGAGACCCAGTACTTC
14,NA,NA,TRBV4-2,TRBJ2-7,CASSQDPDYYEQYF,TGTGCCAGCAGCCAAGATCCGGACTACTACGAGCAGTACTTC
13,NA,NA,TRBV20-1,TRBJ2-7,CSASRSGMYEQYF,TGCAGTGCTAGTAGGTCAGGGATGTACGAGCAGTACTTC
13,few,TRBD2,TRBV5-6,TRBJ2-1,CASSRGLAGEQFF,TGTGCCAGCAGCCGAGGACTAGCGGGTGAGCAGTTCTTC
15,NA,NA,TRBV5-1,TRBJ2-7,CASSLAGVPTYEQYF,TGCGCCAGCAGCTTGGCGGGAGTCCCTACCTACGAGCAGTACTTC
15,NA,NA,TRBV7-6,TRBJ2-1,CASSFRTGSYNEQFF,TGTGCCAGCAGCTTCAGAACGGGTTCGTACAATGAGCAGTTCTTC
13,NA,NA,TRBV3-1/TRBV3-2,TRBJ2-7,CASSQEGGYEQYF,TGTGCCAGCAGCCAAGAGGGCGGGTACGAGCAGTACTTC
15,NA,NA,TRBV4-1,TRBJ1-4,CASSQDDSLHEKLFF,TGCGCCAGCAGCCAAGACGACAGTCTCCATGAAAAACTGTTTTTT
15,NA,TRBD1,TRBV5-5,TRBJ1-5,CASSAGQGSNQPQHF,TGTGCCAGCAGCGCGGGACAGGGCAGCAATCAGCCCCAGCATTTT
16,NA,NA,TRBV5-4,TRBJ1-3,CASSLAPGTAGNTIYF,TGTGCCAGCAGCTTGGCCCCGGGAACAGCTGGAAACACCATATATTTT
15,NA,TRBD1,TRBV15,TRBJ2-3,CATSRGQGVDYGQYF,TGTGCCACCAGCCGGGGACAGGGTGTTGACTACGGGCAGTATTTT